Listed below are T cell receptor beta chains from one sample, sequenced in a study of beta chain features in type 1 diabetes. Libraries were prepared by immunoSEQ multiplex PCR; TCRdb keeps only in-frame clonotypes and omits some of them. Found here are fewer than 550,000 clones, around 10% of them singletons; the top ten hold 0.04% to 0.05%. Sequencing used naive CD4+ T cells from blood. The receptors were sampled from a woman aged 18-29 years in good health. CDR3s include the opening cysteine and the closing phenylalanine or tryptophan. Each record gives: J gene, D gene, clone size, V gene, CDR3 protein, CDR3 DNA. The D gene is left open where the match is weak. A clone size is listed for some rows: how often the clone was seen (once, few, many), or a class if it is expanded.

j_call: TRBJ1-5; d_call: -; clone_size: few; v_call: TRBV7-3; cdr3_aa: CASSLAPGQPQHF; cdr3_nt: TGTGCCAGCAGCTTGGCCCCAGGTCAGCCCCAGCATTTT
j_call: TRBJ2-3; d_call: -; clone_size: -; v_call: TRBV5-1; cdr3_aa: CASSFRSTDTQYF; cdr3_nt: TGCGCCAGCAGCTTTCGATCCACAGATACGCAGTATTTT
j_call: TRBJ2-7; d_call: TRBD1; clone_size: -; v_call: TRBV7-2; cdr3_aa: CASSFDGTGETYEQYF; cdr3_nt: TGTGCCAGCAGCTTCGACGGGACAGGGGAGACATACGAGCAGTACTTC
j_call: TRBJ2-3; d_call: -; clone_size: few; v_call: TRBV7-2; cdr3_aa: CASSQDGGTQYF; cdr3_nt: TGTGCCAGCAGCCAGGACGGGGGAACGCAGTATTTT
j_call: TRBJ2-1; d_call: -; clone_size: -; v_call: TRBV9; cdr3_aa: CASSVIGGVTSQFF; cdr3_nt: TGTGCCAGCAGCGTCATAGGGGGAGTGACATCTCAGTTCTTC
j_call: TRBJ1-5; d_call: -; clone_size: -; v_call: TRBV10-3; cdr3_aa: CAITKDSNQPQHF; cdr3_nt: TGTGCCATCACTAAGGATAGCAATCAGCCCCAGCATTTT
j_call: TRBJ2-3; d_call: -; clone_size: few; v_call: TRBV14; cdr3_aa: CASSQADTQYF; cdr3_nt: TGTGCCAGCAGCCAAGCCGATACGCAGTATTTT
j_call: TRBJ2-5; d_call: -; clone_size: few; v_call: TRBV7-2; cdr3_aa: CASSFPGRRGETQYF; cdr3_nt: TGTGCCAGCAGTTTTCCGGGCCGGAGGGGAGAGACCCAGTACTTC
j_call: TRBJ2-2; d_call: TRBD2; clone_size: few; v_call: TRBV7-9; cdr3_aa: CASSKGLAAPTGELFF; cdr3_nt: TGTGCCAGCAGCAAAGGACTAGCGGCTCCGACCGGGGAGCTGTTTTTT
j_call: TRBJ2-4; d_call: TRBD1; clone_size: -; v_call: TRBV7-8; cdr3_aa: CASSFRDSKNIQYF; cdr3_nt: TGTGCCAGCAGCTTCCGGGACAGTAAAAACATTCAGTACTTC
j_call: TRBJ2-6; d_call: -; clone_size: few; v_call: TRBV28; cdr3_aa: CASSYPLTGSGANVLTF; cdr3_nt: TGTGCCAGCAGTTACCCCCTAACGGGCTCTGGGGCCAACGTCCTGACTTTC
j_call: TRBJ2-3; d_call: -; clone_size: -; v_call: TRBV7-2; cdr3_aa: CASSAADLLLTDTQYF; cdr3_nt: TGTGCCAGCAGCGCTGCGGATCTTTTGCTCACAGATACGCAGTATTTT
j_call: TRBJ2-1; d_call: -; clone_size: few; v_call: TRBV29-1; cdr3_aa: CSVERGARNEQFF; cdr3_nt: TGCAGCGTTGAACGGGGGGCGAGAAATGAGCAGTTCTTC
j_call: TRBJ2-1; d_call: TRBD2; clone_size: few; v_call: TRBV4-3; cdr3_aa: CASSQDLGTSENNEQFF; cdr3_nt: TGCGCCAGCAGCCAAGATTTAGGAACTAGCGAGAACAATGAGCAGTTCTTC
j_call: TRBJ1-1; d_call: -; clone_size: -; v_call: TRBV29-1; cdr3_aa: CSVEAGVNTEAFF; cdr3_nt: TGCAGCGTTGAGGCAGGGGTAAACACTGAAGCTTTCTTT
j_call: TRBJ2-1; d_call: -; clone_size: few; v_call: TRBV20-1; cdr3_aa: CSALSVNEQFF; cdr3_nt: TGCAGTGCCCTCTCCGTGAATGAGCAGTTCTTC
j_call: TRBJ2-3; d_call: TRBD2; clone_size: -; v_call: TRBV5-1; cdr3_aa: CASSTPTSSTDTQYF; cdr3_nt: TGCGCCAGCAGCACCCCGACTAGCAGCACAGATACGCAGTATTTT
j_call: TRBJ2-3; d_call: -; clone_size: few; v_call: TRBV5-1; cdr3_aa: CASSEKRPDTQYF; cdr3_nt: TGCGCCAGCAGCGAAAAAAGACCAGATACGCAGTATTTT
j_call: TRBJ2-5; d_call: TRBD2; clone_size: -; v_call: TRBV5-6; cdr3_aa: CASSLLGQRGSQETQYF; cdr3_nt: TGTGCCAGCAGCTTGCTGGGCCAGCGGGGTTCTCAAGAGACCCAGTACTTC
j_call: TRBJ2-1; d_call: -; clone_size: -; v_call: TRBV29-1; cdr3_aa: CSPWGAGGEQFF; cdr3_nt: TGCAGCCCGTGGGGGGCCGGGGGTGAGCAGTTCTTC
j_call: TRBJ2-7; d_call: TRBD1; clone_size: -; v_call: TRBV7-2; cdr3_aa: CASSLGGGLPSEQYF; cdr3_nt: TGTGCCAGCAGCTTAGGAGGGGGCCTTCCCTCCGAGCAGTACTTC
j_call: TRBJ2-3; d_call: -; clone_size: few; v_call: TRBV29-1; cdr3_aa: CSVALGPAGESDTQYF; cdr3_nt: TGCAGCGTTGCGTTGGGACCCGCGGGCGAGTCAGATACGCAGTATTTT
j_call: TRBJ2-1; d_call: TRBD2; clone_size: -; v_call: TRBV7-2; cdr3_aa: CASSLTGTSPNEQFF; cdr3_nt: TGTGCCAGCAGCTTAACGGGGACTAGCCCGAATGAGCAGTTCTTC
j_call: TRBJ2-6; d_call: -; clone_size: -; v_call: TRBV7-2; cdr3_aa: CASSLGGSKANVLTF; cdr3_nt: TGTGCCAGCAGCTTGGGTGGCAGTAAGGCCAACGTCCTGACTTTC
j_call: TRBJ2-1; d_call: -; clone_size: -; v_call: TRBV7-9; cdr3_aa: CASSLGSNEQFF; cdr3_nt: TGTGCCAGCAGCTTGGGCTCCAATGAGCAGTTCTTC
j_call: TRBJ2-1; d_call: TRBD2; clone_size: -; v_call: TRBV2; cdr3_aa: CASSGAGGSYNEQFF; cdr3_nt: TGTGCCAGCAGTGGAGCGGGAGGCTCCTACAATGAGCAGTTCTTC
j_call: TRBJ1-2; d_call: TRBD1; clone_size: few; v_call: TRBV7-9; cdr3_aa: CASSLGDLRDRGQGYTF; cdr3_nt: TGTGCCAGCAGCTTAGGGGACCTCCGGGACAGGGGACAAGGCTACACCTTC
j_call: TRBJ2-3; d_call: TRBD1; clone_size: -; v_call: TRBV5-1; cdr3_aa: CASSPRDRAALTDTQYF; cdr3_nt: TGCGCCAGCAGCCCCCGGGACAGGGCGGCCCTTACAGATACGCAGTATTTT
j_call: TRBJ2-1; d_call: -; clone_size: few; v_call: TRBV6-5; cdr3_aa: CASSYMRAYNEQFF; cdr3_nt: TGTGCCAGCAGTTACATGCGGGCCTACAATGAGCAGTTCTTC
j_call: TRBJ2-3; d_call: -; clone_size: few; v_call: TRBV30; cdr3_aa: CAWTPHRVSTDTQYF; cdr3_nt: TGTGCCTGGACCCCCCACAGGGTTAGCACAGATACGCAGTATTTT
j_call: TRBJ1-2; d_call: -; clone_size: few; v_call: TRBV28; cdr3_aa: CASSSTTRGYTF; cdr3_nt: TGTGCCAGCAGTTCGACGACCCGTGGCTACACCTTC
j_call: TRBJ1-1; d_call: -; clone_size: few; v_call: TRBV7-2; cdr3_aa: CASSRDIHAWNTEAFF; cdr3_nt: TGTGCCAGCAGCCGGGACATACACGCTTGGAACACTGAAGCTTTCTTT
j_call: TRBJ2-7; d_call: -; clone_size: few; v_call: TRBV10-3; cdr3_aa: CAITPRAGSYEQYF; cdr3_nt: TGTGCCATAACGCCTAGGGCAGGATCCTACGAGCAGTACTTC
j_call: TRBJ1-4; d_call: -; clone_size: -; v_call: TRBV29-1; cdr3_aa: CSVVGRDEKLFF; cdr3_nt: TGCAGCGTTGTGGGTAGGGATGAAAAACTGTTTTTT
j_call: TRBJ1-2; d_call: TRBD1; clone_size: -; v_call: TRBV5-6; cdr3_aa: CASSPQGAHGYTF; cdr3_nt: TGTGCCAGCAGCCCACAGGGGGCGCATGGCTACACCTTC
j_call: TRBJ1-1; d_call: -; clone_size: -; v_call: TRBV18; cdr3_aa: CASSQSWNTEAFF; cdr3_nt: TGTGCCAGCTCGCAGAGTTGGAACACTGAAGCTTTCTTT
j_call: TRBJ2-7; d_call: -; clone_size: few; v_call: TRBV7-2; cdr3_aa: CASSLYWDSYEQYF; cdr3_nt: TGTGCCAGCAGCTTATACTGGGACTCCTACGAGCAGTACTTC
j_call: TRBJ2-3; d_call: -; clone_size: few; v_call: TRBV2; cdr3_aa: CASKETDTQYF; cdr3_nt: TGTGCCAGCAAGGAGACAGATACGCAGTATTTT
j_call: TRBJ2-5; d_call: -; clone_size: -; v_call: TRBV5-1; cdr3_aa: CASSLGTQETQYF; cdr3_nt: TGCGCCAGCAGCTTGGGGACGCAAGAGACCCAGTACTTC
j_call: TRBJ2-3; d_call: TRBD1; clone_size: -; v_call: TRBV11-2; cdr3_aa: CASSTLRGTTGISTDTQYF; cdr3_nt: TGTGCCAGCAGCACTCTCAGAGGGACGACAGGGATTAGCACAGATACGCAGTATTTT
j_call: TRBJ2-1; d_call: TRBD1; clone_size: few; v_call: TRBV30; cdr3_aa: CAWTKRGTVSYNEQFF; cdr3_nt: TGTGCCTGGACTAAGAGGGGGACAGTCTCCTACAATGAGCAGTTCTTC
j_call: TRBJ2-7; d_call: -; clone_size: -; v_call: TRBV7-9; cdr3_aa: CASSLSLALSPYEQYF; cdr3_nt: TGTGCCAGCAGCTTATCCCTAGCCTTGAGCCCCTACGAGCAGTACTTC
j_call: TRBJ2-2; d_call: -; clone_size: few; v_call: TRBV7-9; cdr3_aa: CASSARGTGRFPGELFF; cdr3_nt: TGTGCCAGCAGCGCCCGAGGGACCGGGAGATTCCCCGGGGAGCTGTTTTTT
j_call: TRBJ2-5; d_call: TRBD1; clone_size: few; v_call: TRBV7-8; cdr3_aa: CASSENLQGIVETQYF; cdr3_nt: TGTGCCAGCAGTGAAAACTTACAGGGGATCGTAGAGACCCAGTACTTC
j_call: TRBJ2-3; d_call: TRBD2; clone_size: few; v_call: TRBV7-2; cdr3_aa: CASSFSGRSTDTQYF; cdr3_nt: TGTGCCAGCAGCTTTAGCGGGAGAAGCACAGATACGCAGTATTTT
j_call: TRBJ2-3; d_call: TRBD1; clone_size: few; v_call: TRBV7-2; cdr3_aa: CASSLDDRGLGGTDTQYF; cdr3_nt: TGTGCCAGCAGCCTGGACGACAGGGGGCTAGGAGGTACAGATACGCAGTATTTT
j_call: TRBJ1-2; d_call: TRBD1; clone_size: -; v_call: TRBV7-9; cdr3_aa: CASSLTGTGGSYTF; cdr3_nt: TGTGCCAGCAGCCTGACCGGGACAGGGGGTAGCTACACCTTC
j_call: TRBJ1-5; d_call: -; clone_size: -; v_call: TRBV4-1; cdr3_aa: CASSQVGLARSRTQPQHF; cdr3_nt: TGCGCCAGCAGCCAAGTAGGCCTGGCGCGGTCGCGCACTCAGCCCCAGCATTTT
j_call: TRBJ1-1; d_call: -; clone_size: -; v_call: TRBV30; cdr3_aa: CAWSKGQNTEAFF; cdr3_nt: TGTGCCTGGAGTAAAGGACAGAACACTGAAGCTTTCTTT
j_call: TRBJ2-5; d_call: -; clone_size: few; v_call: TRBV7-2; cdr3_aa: CASSPYTQETQYF; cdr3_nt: TGTGCCAGCAGCCCCTATACCCAAGAGACCCAGTACTTC
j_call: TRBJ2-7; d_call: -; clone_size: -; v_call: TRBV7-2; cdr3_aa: CASSFLSASHEQYF; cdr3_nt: TGTGCCAGCAGCTTTCTCTCCGCCAGCCACGAGCAGTACTTC
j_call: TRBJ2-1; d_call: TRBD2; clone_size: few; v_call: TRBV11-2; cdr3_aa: CASSAGLAGYNEQFF; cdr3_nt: TGTGCCAGCAGCGCGGGACTAGCGGGCTACAATGAGCAGTTCTTC
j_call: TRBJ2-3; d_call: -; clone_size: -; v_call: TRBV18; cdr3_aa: CASSPSSGTFTDTQYF; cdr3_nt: TGTGCCAGCTCACCCTCGTCCGGGACTTTCACAGATACGCAGTATTTT